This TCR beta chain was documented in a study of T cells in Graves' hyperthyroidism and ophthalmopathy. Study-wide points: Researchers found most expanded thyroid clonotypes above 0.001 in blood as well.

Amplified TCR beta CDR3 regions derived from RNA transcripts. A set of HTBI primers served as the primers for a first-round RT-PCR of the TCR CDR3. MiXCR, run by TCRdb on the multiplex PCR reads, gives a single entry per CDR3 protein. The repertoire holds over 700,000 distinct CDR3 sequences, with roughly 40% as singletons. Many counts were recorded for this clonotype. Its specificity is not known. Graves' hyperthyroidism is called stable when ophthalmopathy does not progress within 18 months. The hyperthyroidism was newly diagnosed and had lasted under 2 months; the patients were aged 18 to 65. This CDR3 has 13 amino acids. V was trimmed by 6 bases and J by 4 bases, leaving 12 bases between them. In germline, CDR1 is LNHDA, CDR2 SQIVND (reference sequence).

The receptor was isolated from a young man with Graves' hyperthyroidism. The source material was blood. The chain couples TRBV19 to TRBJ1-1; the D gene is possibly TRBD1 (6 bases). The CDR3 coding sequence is TGTGCCAGTAGATCAGAGGGGGGCACTGAAGCTTTCTTT. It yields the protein CASRSEGGTEAFF.